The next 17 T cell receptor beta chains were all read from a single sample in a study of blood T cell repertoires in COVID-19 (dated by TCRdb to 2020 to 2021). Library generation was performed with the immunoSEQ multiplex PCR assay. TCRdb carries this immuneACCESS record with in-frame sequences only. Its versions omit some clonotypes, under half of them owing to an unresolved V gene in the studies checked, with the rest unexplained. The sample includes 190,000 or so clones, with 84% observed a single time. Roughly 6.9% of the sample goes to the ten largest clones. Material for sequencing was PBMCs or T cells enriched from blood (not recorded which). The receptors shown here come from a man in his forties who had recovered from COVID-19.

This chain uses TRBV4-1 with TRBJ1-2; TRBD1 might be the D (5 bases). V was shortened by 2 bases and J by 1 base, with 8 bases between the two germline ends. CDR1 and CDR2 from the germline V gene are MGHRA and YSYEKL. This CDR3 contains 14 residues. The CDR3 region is CASSQQTVNYGYTF. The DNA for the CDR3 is TGCGCCAGCAGCCAACAGACAGTTAACTATGGCTACACCTTC.

The CDR3 protein is CASTDRAKSNGYTF. As DNA, the CDR3 is TGTGCCAGTACGGACAGGGCTAAGAGTAATGGCTACACCTTC. The gene calls are TRBV19 and TRBJ1-2; 8 nucleotides match TRBD1. Unmatched junction bases numbered 10, after V lost 7 bases and J lost 6 bases. CDR1 LNHDA and CDR2 SQIVND come from the germline V gene (reference sequence). The CDR3 is 14 residues long.

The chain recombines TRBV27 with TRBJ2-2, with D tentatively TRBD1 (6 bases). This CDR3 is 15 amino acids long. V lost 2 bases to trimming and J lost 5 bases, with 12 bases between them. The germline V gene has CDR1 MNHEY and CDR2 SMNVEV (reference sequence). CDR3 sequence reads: CASSLEGRGTGELFF. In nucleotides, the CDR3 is TGTGCCAGCAGTTTAGAAGGCAGGGGAACCGGGGAGCTGTTTTTT.

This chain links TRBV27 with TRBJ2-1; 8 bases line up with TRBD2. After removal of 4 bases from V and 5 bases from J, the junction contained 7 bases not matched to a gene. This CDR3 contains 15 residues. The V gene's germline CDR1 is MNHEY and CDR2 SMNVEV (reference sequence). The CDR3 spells CASSSRGGLNNEQFF. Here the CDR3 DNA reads TGTGCCAGCAGTTCACGGGGGGGCCTCAACAATGAGCAGTTCTTC.

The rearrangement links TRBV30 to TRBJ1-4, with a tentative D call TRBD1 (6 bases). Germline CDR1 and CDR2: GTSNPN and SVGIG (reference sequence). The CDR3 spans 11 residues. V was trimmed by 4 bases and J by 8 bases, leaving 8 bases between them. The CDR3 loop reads CAWNRVEKLFF. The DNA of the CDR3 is TGTGCCTGGAACAGGGTCGAAAAACTGTTTTTT.

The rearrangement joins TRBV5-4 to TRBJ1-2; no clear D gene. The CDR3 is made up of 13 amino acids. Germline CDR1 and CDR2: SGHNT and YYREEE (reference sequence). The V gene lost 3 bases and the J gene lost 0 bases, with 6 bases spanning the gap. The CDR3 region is CASSSRSNYGYTF. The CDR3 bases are TGTGCCAGCAGCTCGCGCTCTAACTATGGCTACACCTTC.

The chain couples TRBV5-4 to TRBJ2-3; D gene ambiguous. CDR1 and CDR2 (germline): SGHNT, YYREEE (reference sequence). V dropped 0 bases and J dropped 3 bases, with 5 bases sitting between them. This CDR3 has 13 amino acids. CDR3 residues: CASSLVITDTQYF. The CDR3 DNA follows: TGTGCCAGCAGCTTGGTAATTACAGATACGCAGTATTTT.

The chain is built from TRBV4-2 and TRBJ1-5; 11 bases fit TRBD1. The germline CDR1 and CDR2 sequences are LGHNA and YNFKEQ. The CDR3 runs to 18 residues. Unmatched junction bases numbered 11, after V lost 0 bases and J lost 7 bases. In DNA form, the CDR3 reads TGTGCCAGCAGCCAAGAACCTTGGACAGGGGGCTTCGACCAGCCCCAGCATTTT. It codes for CASSQEPWTGGFDQPQHF.

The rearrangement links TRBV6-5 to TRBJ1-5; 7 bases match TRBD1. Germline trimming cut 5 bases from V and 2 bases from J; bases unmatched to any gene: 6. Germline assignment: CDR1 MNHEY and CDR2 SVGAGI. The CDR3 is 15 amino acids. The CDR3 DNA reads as TGTGCCAGCAGTATTCGACAGGGCGGCAATCAGCCCCAGCATTTT. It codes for CASSIRQGGNQPQHF.

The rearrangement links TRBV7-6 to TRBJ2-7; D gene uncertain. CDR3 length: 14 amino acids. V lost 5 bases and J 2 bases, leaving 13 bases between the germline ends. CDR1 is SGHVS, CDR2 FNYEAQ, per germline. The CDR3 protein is CASSQLSGAYEQYF. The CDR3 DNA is TGTGCCAGCAGCCAGCTCAGTGGAGCCTACGAGCAGTACTTC.

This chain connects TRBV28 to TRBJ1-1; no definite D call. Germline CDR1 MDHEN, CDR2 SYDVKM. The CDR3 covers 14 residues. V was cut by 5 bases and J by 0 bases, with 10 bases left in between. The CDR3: CASSQRVMNTEAFF. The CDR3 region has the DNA TGTGCCAGCAGTCAGAGGGTTATGAACACTGAAGCTTTCTTT.

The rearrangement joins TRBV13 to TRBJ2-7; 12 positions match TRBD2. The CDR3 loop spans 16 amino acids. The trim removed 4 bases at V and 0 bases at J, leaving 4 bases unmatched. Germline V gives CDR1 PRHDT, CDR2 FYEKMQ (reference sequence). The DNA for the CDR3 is TGTGCCAGCAGCTCACCGACTAGCGGGGGCTCCTACGAGCAGTACTTC. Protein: CASSSPTSGGSYEQYF.

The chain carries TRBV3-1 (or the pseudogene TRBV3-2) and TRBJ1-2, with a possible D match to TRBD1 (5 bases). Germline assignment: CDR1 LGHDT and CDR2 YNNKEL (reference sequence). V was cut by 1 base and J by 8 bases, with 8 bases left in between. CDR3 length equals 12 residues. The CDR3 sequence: CASSQGGVGYTF. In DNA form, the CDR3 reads TGTGCCAGCAGCCAAGGGGGGGTCGGCTACACCTTC.

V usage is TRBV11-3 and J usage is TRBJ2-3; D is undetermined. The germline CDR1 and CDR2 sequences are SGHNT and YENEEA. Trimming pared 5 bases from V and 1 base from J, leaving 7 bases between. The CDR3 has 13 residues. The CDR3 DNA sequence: TGTGCCAGCAGCGCAGATGGCACAGATACGCAGTATTTT. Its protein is CASSADGTDTQYF.

CDR3 coding DNA: TGTGCCAGCAGCGTAGGGGGGGACCTCAACACCGGGGAGCTGTTTTTT. Translated: CASSVGGDLNTGELFF. The chain is built from TRBV9 and TRBJ2-2, with a possible D match to TRBD2 (6 bases). The germline CDR1 and CDR2 sequences are SGDLS and YYNGEE. Trimming removed 0 bases from V and 2 bases from J, with 11 bases in between. The CDR3 is 16 amino acids.

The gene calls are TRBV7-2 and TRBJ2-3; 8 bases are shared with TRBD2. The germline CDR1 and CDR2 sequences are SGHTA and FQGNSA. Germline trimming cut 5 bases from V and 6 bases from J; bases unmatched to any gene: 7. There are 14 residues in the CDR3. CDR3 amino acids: CASSRVSGADTQYF. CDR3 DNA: TGTGCCAGCAGCCGGGTTAGCGGGGCGGATACGCAGTATTTT.

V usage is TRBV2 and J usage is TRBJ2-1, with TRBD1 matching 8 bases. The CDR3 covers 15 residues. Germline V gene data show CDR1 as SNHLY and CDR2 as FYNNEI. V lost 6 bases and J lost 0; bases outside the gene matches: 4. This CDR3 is CASSRTGSSYNEQFF. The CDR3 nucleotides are TGTGCCAGCAGCAGGACAGGGAGCTCCTACAATGAGCAGTTCTTC.